These 12 T cell receptor beta chains were sequenced from one sample in a study of blood T cell repertoires in COVID-19. Sequencing was performed with immunoSEQ multiplex PCR; in TCRdb, only in-frame clones are kept and a portion is missing. Among about 140,000 clones listed, over 75% were seen once. The material sequenced was peripheral blood. These receptors were obtained from a man aged 45-65 years with acute or convalescent COVID-19.

The genes are TRBV19 and TRBJ2-1; possible D gene TRBD2, 6 bases. CDR3 size: 15 residues. V was clipped by 4 bases and J by 0 bases, with 10 bases between them. Looked up from germline, CDR1 is LNHDA and CDR2 is SQIVND (reference sequence). The CDR3 region is CASSKKDYSYNEQFF. The CDR3 DNA sequence: TGTGCCAGTAGTAAAAAGGACTACTCCTACAATGAGCAGTTCTTC.

The V and J genes are TRBV10-3 and TRBJ1-5; 7 positions match TRBD1. The CDR3 has 14 residues. Germline V CDR1 and CDR2: ENHRY, SYGVKD. Trimming cost V 4 bases and J 7 bases; bases outside gene matches: 7. CDR3 in DNA: TGTGCCATCAGTGGAACAGGGGATGGACAGCCCCAGCATTTT. Its translation is CAISGTGDGQPQHF.

The rearrangement links TRBV4-1 to TRBJ2-3; 12 bases are a match to TRBD2. Germline values: CDR1 MGHRA, CDR2 YSYEKL. J gave up 1 base and V 4 bases, and 6 bases lay outside the gene matches. There are 17 residues in the CDR3. The chain's CDR3 is CASSPASGRAGTDTQYF. DNA for the CDR3: TGCGCCAGCAGCCCAGCTAGCGGGAGGGCCGGCACAGATACGCAGTATTTT.

The chain links TRBV27 to TRBJ2-5; TRBD2 might be the D (7 bases). Germline V CDR1 and CDR2: MNHEY, SMNVEV (reference sequence). The V and J ends lost 5 bases and 3 bases respectively, with 10 bases between them. This CDR3 is 13 amino acids long. CDR3 amino acids: CASSRGAEETQYF. Here the CDR3 DNA reads TGTGCCAGCAGTCGGGGGGCCGAAGAGACCCAGTACTTC.

V is TRBV6-5 and J is TRBJ1-5; D call uncertain. Germline lookup yields CDR1 MNHEY and CDR2 SVGAGI. V was pared by 2 bases and J by 0 bases, with 5 bases between. The CDR3 covers 14 residues. The CDR3, as DNA: TGTGCCAGCAGTTACAAATATAGCAATCAGCCCCAGCATTTT. Its translation is CASSYKYSNQPQHF.

V gene TRBV2 combines with J gene TRBJ1-2; 10 nucleotides line up with TRBD1. The CDR3 runs to 14 residues. Germline V gene sequence: CDR1 SNHLY, CDR2 FYNNEI. With 7 bases clipped from V and 8 bases from J, the junction kept 10 bases outside the gene matches. CDR3 coding DNA: TGTGCCAGCACTTCCGGGACAGGGGTTTTCGGCTACACCTTC. This encodes CASTSGTGVFGYTF.

The chain is built from TRBV27 and TRBJ2-7, with 9 bases aligning to TRBD1. With 4 bases clipped from V and 4 bases from J, the junction kept 2 bases outside the gene matches. Germline loops: CDR1 MNHEY, CDR2 SMNVEV (reference sequence). CDR3 length: 13 residues. CDR3 residues: CASSSGTGYEQYF. CDR3 nucleotides: TGTGCCAGCAGTTCCGGGACAGGGTACGAGCAGTACTTC.

This clone has just a few counts. The chain links TRBV6-5 to TRBJ1-1; 8 bases match TRBD1. This CDR3 comprises 12 residues. The ends lost 6 bases at V and 4 bases at J; junction bases unmatched: 1. Germline assignment: CDR1 MNHEY and CDR2 SVGAGI. CDR3 region: CASSRGLTEAFF. For the CDR3, the DNA is TGTGCCAGCAGCAGGGGGCTCACTGAAGCTTTCTTT.

The rearrangement joins TRBV24-1 to TRBJ2-2; TRBD2 might be the D (5 bases). CDR1 KGHDR and CDR2 SFDVKD come from the germline V gene. V shed 3 bases and J shed 5 bases, with 9 bases lying between them. The CDR3 spans 14 residues. The CDR3 DNA reads as TGTGCCACCAGTGATCCTACGGGAACCGGGGAGCTGTTTTTT. Protein sequence: CATSDPTGTGELFF.

The CDR3 spells CATPGGGVNTIYF. The CDR3 DNA is TGTGCCACCCCCGGGGGGGGTGTAAACACCATATATTTT. The chain recombines TRBV5-8 with TRBJ1-3, with a weak D call TRBD1 (5 bases). Germline CDR1 is SGHTS and CDR2 is YDEGEE. The CDR3 length is 13 residues. Deletions cut 9 bases from V and 6 bases from J, with 16 bases between. Full variable domain (missing parts from reference TRBV5-8 and TRBJ1-3): EAGVTQSPTHLIKTRGQQATLRCSPISGHTSVYWYQQALGLGLQFLLWYDEGEERNRGNFPPRFSGRQFPNYSSELNVNALELEDSALYLCATPGGGVNTIYFGEGSWLTVV.

The chain is built from TRBV13 and TRBJ1-3, with no clear D. The germline gives CDR1 PRHDT, CDR2 FYEKMQ (reference sequence). The CDR3 is made up of 13 amino acids. Trimming took off 4 bases at V and 1 base at J, with 5 bases between the two ends. This CDR3 reads CASSSRSGNTIYF. In DNA, the CDR3 is TGTGCCAGCAGCTCCCGTTCTGGAAACACCATATATTTT.

This chain uses TRBV6-6 with TRBJ1-3; D remains unclear. Germline values: CDR1 MNHNY, CDR2 SVGAGI (reference sequence). The CDR3 runs 16 residues. V shed 2 bases and J shed 5 bases, with 16 bases lying between them. This chain's CDR3 is CASSYQNADGRNTIYF. In DNA form, the CDR3 reads TGTGCCAGCAGTTACCAGAACGCGGACGGGAGAAACACCATATATTTT.